The 20 T cell receptor beta chains presented below share a single source sample, sequenced in a study of cytomegalovirus exposure and HLA in healthy donors. Primers for the PCR totalled 60 Vbeta and 13 Jbeta. Sequencing was performed with immunoSEQ multiplex PCR; in TCRdb, only in-frame clones are kept and a portion is missing. The sample shows around 92,000 clones, over 75% of them seen only once. The sequenced material came from PBMCs. These receptors were collected from a man between 18 and 35 years old in good health and CMV-seronegative.

The chain combines TRBV19 with TRBJ2-5; D may be TRBD2 (6 bases). The J call is in doubt because the DNA end fits TRBJ2-7 better. Germline lookup yields CDR1 LNHDA and CDR2 SQIVND (reference sequence). The CDR3 extends over 12 amino acids. DNA of the CDR3: TGTGCCAGTGGGGGAGGCCGGGGCGAGCAGTACTTC. Encoded protein: CASGGGRGEQYF.

This chain joins TRBV2 and TRBJ2-1; 10 bases agree with TRBD2. Germline V gene lookup returns CDR1 SNHLY and CDR2 FYNNEI. The CDR3 sequence is 14 residues long. V shed 4 bases, J shed 9 bases, and the junction held 6 bases outside the gene matches. The DNA for the CDR3 is TGTGCCAGCAGTGTCCAGCGGGGGGGCGGTGAGCAGTTCTTC. This gives the protein CASSVQRGGGEQFF.

The rearrangement uses TRBV9 and TRBJ2-1, with TRBD2 matching over 8 bases. In germline, CDR1 is SGDLS, CDR2 YYNGEE. The J segment lost 3 bases and the V segment lost 4 bases, leaving 9 bases of the junction unmatched. CDR3 length equals 16 residues. CDR3 DNA: TGTGCCAGCAGCAGAACAGCGGGGGAGAACTACAATGAGCAGTTCTTC. Amino acids: CASSRTAGENYNEQFF.

This clone was seen only a few times. The J gene is TRBJ1-1, the V gene TRBV4-1, with a weak D call TRBD1 (6 bases). Germline lookup yields CDR1 MGHRA and CDR2 YSYEKL. V was cut by 3 bases and J by 7 bases, with 9 bases left in between. This CDR3 has 12 residues. The CDR3 sequence: CASSQGGGEAFF. In DNA form, the CDR3 reads TGCGCCAGCAGCCAGGGAGGGGGTGAAGCTTTCTTT.

This chain joins TRBV5-1 and TRBJ1-2; D remains unclear. V was cut by 1 base and J by 6 bases, with 13 bases left in between. The CDR3 runs 14 residues. The germline V gene encodes CDR1 SGHRS and CDR2 YFSETQ. CDR3: CASSLRGSEDGYTF. For the CDR3, the DNA is TGCGCCAGCAGCTTGAGAGGGAGTGAGGATGGCTACACCTTC.

The V call is TRBV7-3, the J call TRBJ2-2; tentatively, D is TRBD1 (6 bases). Germline CDR1 reads SGHTA; CDR2 reads FQGTGA. The CDR3 sequence is 16 residues long. Trimming stripped 0 bases from V and 2 bases from J, with 10 bases between. CDR3 nucleotides: TGTGCCAGCAGCTTAACGCCGGGACACAACACCGGGGAGCTGTTTTTT. Translating it yields CASSLTPGHNTGELFF.

The V gene is TRBV11-2, the J gene TRBJ1-5, with D tentatively TRBD1 (5 bases). The CDR3 is 13 amino acids. Trimming left V 5 bases short and J 6 bases short, with 11 bases between. The germline V gene encodes CDR1 SGHAT and CDR2 FQNNGV. CDR3 nucleotides: TGTGCCAGCAGCCTCGGGGGAAGTCAGCCCCAGCATTTT. Translated, it gives CASSLGGSQPQHF.

The chain combines TRBV6-4 with TRBJ2-6, with D uncertain. Looked up from germline, CDR1 is MRHNA and CDR2 is SNTAGT. The CDR3 consists of 14 residues. Trimming removed 3 bases from V and 0 bases from J, with 3 bases in between. The CDR3 DNA reads TGTGCCAGCAGTGAACTCTCTGGGGCCAACGTCCTGACTTTC. Residues: CASSELSGANVLTF.

V gene TRBV28 combines with J gene TRBJ1-3; TRBD1 might be the D (6 bases). Germline CDR1 MDHEN, CDR2 SYDVKM. The CDR3 loop spans 17 amino acids. Trimming left V 5 bases short and J 2 bases short, with 19 bases between. The CDR3 DNA reads as TGTGCCAGCAGTATACCGACCCCAGGGGAAGCTGGAAACACCATATATTTT. Its translation: CASSIPTPGEAGNTIYF.

This chain links TRBV7-9 with TRBJ2-5, with 8 bases aligning to TRBD1. Germline loops: CDR1 SEHNR, CDR2 FQNEAQ (reference sequence). V shed 5 bases and J 5 bases; nucleotides not matched to a gene: 10. The CDR3 has 15 amino acids. CDR3: CASSPGQGLGETQYF. The CDR3 DNA reads TGTGCCAGCAGCCCTGGACAGGGTCTGGGCGAGACCCAGTACTTC.

This chain uses TRBV18 with TRBJ1-2; tentative D call: TRBD1 (5 bases). Germline V gene sequence: CDR1 KGHSH, CDR2 LQKENI. V was shortened by 2 bases and J by 1 base, with 14 bases between the two germline ends. The CDR3 totals 16 residues. The CDR3 DNA reads TGTGCCAGCTCACCAGATGTGGCAGGGCTTAACTATGGCTACACCTTC. It codes for CASSPDVAGLNYGYTF. The whole variable domain, filled in from reference TRBV18 and TRBJ1-2, reads NAGVMQNPRHLVRRRGQEARLRCSPMKGHSHVYWYRQLPEEGLKFMVYLQKENIIDESGMPKERFSAEFPKEGPSILRIQQVVRGDSAAYFCASSPDVAGLNYGYTFGSGTRLTVV.

This clone was seen only once. The chain joins TRBV7-6 to TRBJ1-2, with TRBD1 as a possible D gene (5 bases). The germline CDR1 and CDR2 sequences are SGHVS and FNYEAQ. V was cut by 5 bases and J by 3 bases, with 19 bases left in between. The CDR3 has 16 amino acids. CDR3 DNA: TGTGCCAGCAGCCCAGGACGGGGGGGGGTGGACTATGGCTACACCTTC. This sequence encodes CASSPGRGGVDYGYTF.

The V gene is TRBV4-1, the J gene TRBJ1-2; possible D gene TRBD1, 6 bases. Per the germline V gene, CDR1 is MGHRA and CDR2 is YSYEKL. With 4 bases removed from V and 4 bases from J, the gap between germline ends came to 19 bases. The CDR3 loop spans 16 amino acids. The CDR3 spells CASSPIGGAYGYGYTF. DNA for the CDR3: TGCGCCAGCAGCCCGATCGGGGGGGCGTATGGCTATGGCTACACCTTC.

This chain connects TRBV5-6 to TRBJ2-7; 7 bases line up with TRBD1. The CDR3 has 12 amino acids. Trimming at V came to 4 bases and at J to 5 bases, leaving 3 bases not matched to a gene. Germline V gene lookup returns CDR1 SGHDT and CDR2 YYEEEE. CDR3 protein: CASSQTGNEQYF. The DNA for the CDR3 is TGTGCCAGCAGCCAGACAGGGAACGAGCAGTACTTC.

The chain joins TRBV18 to TRBJ2-2, with D maybe TRBD1 (6 bases). The CDR3 extends over 17 amino acids. V lost 3 bases and J 5 bases, leaving 19 bases between the germline ends. The germline CDR1 and CDR2 sequences are KGHSH and LQKENI. The CDR3 reads CASSPMVTGGGTGELFF. The CDR3 DNA follows: TGTGCCAGCTCACCCATGGTGACAGGTGGTGGGACCGGGGAGCTGTTTTTT. Together with reference TRBV18 and TRBJ2-2, the CDR3 gives the full variable domain: NAGVMQNPRHLVRRRGQEARLRCSPMKGHSHVYWYRQLPEEGLKFMVYLQKENIIDESGMPKERFSAEFPKEGPSILRIQQVVRGDSAAYFCASSPMVTGGGTGELFFGEGSRLTVL.

This sequence joins TRBV11-1 and TRBJ1-3; no reliable D call. The CDR3 consists of 15 residues. The V and J ends lost 3 bases and 0 bases respectively, with 9 bases between them. Germline V gene sequence: CDR1 SGHAT, CDR2 FQDESV (reference sequence). The CDR3 DNA sequence: TGTGCCAGCAGCTTGCGGAGTTACTCTGGAAACACCATATATTTT. This sequence encodes CASSLRSYSGNTIYF.

The gene calls are TRBV6-5 and TRBJ2-1, with D perhaps matching TRBD2 (5 bases). The V end lost 2 bases, the J end lost 8 bases, and 10 bases lay between the germline ends. CDR3 length: 13 amino acids. Germline lookup yields CDR1 MNHEY and CDR2 SVGAGI. The CDR3 bases are TGTGCCAGCAGTTACGAACGGGATCATGAGCAGTTCTTC. This sequence encodes CASSYERDHEQFF.

The V gene is TRBV13, the J gene TRBJ1-6; perhaps TRBD1 as D (6 bases). V was clipped by 5 bases and J by 11 bases, with 13 bases between them. The CDR3 contains 13 residues. The germline CDR1 and CDR2 sequences are PRHDT and FYEKMQ (reference sequence). As DNA, the CDR3 is TGTGCCAGCAGCCAGGGGATAAATCCACCCCTCCACTTT. This codes for CASSQGINPPLHF.

The rearrangement links TRBV11-2 to TRBJ2-7; maybe TRBD2 (6 bases). The CDR3 consists of 15 residues. Germline CDR1 is SGHAT and CDR2 is FQNNGV. The V end lost 5 bases, the J end lost 6 bases, and 20 bases lay between the germline ends. The CDR3 DNA reads as TGTGCCAGCAGCCCCGATTGGGGAGGTGTAGGCGAGCAGTACTTC. This sequence encodes CASSPDWGGVGEQYF.

The chain is built from TRBV25-1 and TRBJ2-1; D perhaps matches TRBD2 (7 bases). Per germline, CDR1 MGHDK and CDR2 SYGVNS. Deletions cut 10 bases from V and 3 bases from J, with 13 bases between. The CDR3 runs 13 residues. The CDR3 is CATSRGGYNEQFF. The CDR3 DNA reads TGTGCCACCTCGAGGGGGGGCTACAATGAGCAGTTCTTC.